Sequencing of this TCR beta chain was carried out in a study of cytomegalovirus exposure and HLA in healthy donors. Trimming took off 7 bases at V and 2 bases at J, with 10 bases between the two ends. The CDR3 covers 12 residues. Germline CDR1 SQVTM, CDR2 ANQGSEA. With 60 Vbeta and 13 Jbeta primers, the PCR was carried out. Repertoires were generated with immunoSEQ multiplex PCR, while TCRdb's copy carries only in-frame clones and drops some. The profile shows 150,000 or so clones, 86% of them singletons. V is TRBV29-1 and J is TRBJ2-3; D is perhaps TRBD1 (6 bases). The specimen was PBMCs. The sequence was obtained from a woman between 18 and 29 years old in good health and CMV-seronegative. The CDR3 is CSGGGTTDTQYF. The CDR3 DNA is TGCAGCGGAGGGGGTACCACAGATACGCAGTATTTT.